The 20 T cell receptor beta chains below all came from one sample that was sequenced in a study of T-cell memory formation after mild COVID-19. TCRdb recomputed calls from the 5' RACE reads with MiXCR, one row per CDR3 protein. This sample has 200,000 to 250,000 distinct CDR3 sequences, with around 25% found just once. Sequencing was carried out using PBMCs or a T cell subset sorted from them (not recorded which). Every receptor here comes from an adult woman who had mild COVID-19 (a few samples of this study predate the infection). Cell type and time point are not known.

This clonotype has only a few counts. The chain joins TRBV7-3 to TRBJ1-1; tentatively, D is TRBD1 (5 bases). Germline V gene data show CDR1 as SGHTA and CDR2 as FQGTGA. CDR3 length: 14 residues. Deletions cut 0 bases from V and 5 bases from J, with 10 bases between. The CDR3 coding sequence is TGTGCCAGCAGCTTAACTGCAGGGAGAACTGAAGCTTTCTTT. It translates to CASSLTAGRTEAFF.

This clonotype was seen a handful of times. The J gene is TRBJ1-1, the V gene TRBV29-1; D may be TRBD1 (6 bases). The V and J ends lost 6 bases and 5 bases respectively, with 13 bases between them. CDR1 and CDR2 from the germline V gene are SQVTM and ANQGSEA. The CDR3 runs 12 residues. The CDR3 DNA follows: TGCAGCGTAGGAACAGGGTTGACTGAAGCTTTCTTT. It translates to CSVGTGLTEAFF.

This clonotype appeared a few times. The chain recombines TRBV7-7 with TRBJ2-3; TRBD2 matches at 7 bases. Germline V lookup: CDR1 SSHAT, CDR2 FNYEAQ (reference sequence). V shed 5 bases, J shed 3 bases, and the junction held 8 bases outside the gene matches. CDR3 length: 15 amino acids. The CDR3 nucleotides read TGTGCCAGCAGCCCCCTAGCGGCACGGACAGATACGCAGTATTTT. Protein: CASSPLAARTDTQYF.

This chain links TRBV5-1 with TRBJ2-1, with 8 bases that match TRBD1. This CDR3 has 14 amino acids. CDR1 SGHRS and CDR2 YFSETQ come from the germline V gene. Trimming took 7 bases from V and 0 from J; bases not matched to a gene: 3. The CDR3 here is CASQTGASYNEQFF. In DNA, the CDR3 is TGCGCCAGCCAGACAGGGGCCTCCTACAATGAGCAGTTCTTC.

This clonotype occurred a few times. The chain employs TRBV5-6 and TRBJ1-1; tentatively, D is TRBD1 (6 bases). CDR1 is SGHDT, CDR2 YYEEEE, per germline. Trimming stripped 4 bases from V and 0 bases from J, with 22 bases between. This CDR3 is 18 amino acids long. Here the CDR3 DNA reads TGTGCCAGCAGCCCGGAGGAGGTGGGGGCCCCTTTGAACACTGAAGCTTTCTTT. It codes for CASSPEEVGAPLNTEAFF.

This clonotype was counted between two and nine times. The rearrangement uses TRBV6-5 and TRBJ2-1, with TRBD2 as a possible D gene (6 bases). CDR1 and CDR2 from the germline V gene are MNHEY and SVGAGI. V shed 5 bases and J shed 6 bases, with 11 bases lying between them. There are 13 residues in the CDR3. The CDR3 sequence is CASSRDLINEQFF. CDR3 DNA sequence: TGTGCCAGCAGTAGGGACTTGATCAATGAGCAGTTCTTC.

The J gene is TRBJ2-7, the V gene TRBV7-9; D uncertain. The CDR3 runs to 14 residues. V lost 2 bases to trimming and J lost 1 base, with 9 bases between them. Germline V gene lookup returns CDR1 SEHNR and CDR2 FQNEAQ (reference sequence). The CDR3 region is CASSLHPDSYEQYF. The CDR3 nucleotides read TGTGCCAGCAGCTTACATCCGGATTCCTACGAGCAGTACTTC.

The genes are TRBV19 and TRBJ2-7, with D unresolved. This CDR3 has 15 amino acids. Germline CDR1 LNHDA, CDR2 SQIVND (reference sequence). Trimming took 3 bases from V and 4 from J, leaving 16 bases between them. The CDR3 region is CASSMSPDGDYEQYF. CDR3 sequence (DNA): TGTGCCAGTAGTATGTCCCCCGACGGAGATTACGAGCAGTACTTC.

This clonotype was detected a few times. The chain links TRBV5-1 to TRBJ1-1; D is uncertain. Per germline, CDR1 SGHRS and CDR2 YFSETQ. V gave up 0 bases and J gave up 4 bases, with 7 bases separating them. The length of the CDR3 is 13 residues. CDR3 protein: CASSLEGRTEAFF. The DNA of the CDR3 is TGCGCCAGCAGCTTGGAAGGCCGCACTGAAGCTTTCTTT.

The V gene is TRBV30, the J gene TRBJ2-7; 9 bases map to TRBD1. The CDR3 has 13 residues. V lost 3 bases and J lost 4; bases outside the gene matches: 4. Germline CDR1 GTSNPN, CDR2 SVGIG (reference sequence). This CDR3 reads CAWRPGQGYEQYF. Here the CDR3 DNA reads TGTGCCTGGAGACCGGGACAGGGATACGAGCAGTACTTC.

This chain uses TRBV7-6 with TRBJ2-1; no definite D call. V lost 4 bases to trimming and J lost 7 bases, with 11 bases between them. This CDR3 contains 13 residues. The germline V gene has CDR1 SGHVS and CDR2 FNYEAQ. The CDR3 protein is CASSSAELNEQFF. In DNA form, the CDR3 reads TGTGCCAGCAGCTCCGCGGAGCTTAATGAGCAGTTCTTC.

This rearrangement joins TRBV20-1 to TRBJ1-1; possible D gene TRBD1, 5 bases. Trimming removed 8 bases from V and 2 bases from J, with 12 bases in between. Germline CDR1 reads DFQATT; CDR2 reads SNEGSKA (reference sequence). The CDR3 contains 12 residues. DNA for the CDR3: TGCAGTATAGGGCAGGGAAACACTGAAGCTTTCTTT. This encodes CSIGQGNTEAFF.

This clonotype has more than one count but fewer than ten. The chain has TRBV12-3 or TRBV12-4 and TRBJ2-7; D is perhaps TRBD2 (5 bases). The V and J ends lost 5 bases and 0 bases respectively, with 11 bases between them. This CDR3 is 14 amino acids long. CDR3 nucleotides: TGTGCCAGCAGTCAAGGACTGATCTCCTACGAGCAGTACTTC. This encodes CASSQGLISYEQYF.

The chain recombines TRBV15 with TRBJ2-3; no firm D call. The germline V gene encodes CDR1 LNHNV and CDR2 YYDKDF (reference sequence). The V end lost 5 bases, the J end lost 0 bases, and 6 bases lay between the germline ends. The CDR3 has 13 amino acids. The CDR3 coding sequence is TGTGCCACCAGCTTCGCTAGCACAGATACGCAGTATTTT. As protein: CATSFASTDTQYF.

The table lists this clonotype with a few counts. V usage is TRBV12-3 or TRBV12-4 and J usage is TRBJ2-2; no definite D call. The CDR3 spans 15 residues. Deletions cut 6 bases from V and 0 bases from J, with 11 bases between. The CDR3: CASSRLRPNTGELFF. The CDR3 bases are TGTGCCAGCAGCCGACTCCGGCCGAACACCGGGGAGCTGTTTTTT.

The chain has TRBV3-1 and TRBJ2-7, with TRBD2 identical over 13 bases. Germline assignment: CDR1 LGHDT and CDR2 YNNKEL (reference sequence). The ends lost 3 bases at V and 3 bases at J; junction bases unmatched: 5. The CDR3 spans 16 residues. CDR3 residues: CASSHGTSGVIYEQYF. The CDR3 DNA follows: TGTGCCAGCAGCCATGGGACTAGCGGGGTAATCTACGAGCAGTACTTC.

This clonotype was observed a handful of times. The chain links TRBV12-3 or TRBV12-4 to TRBJ1-5, with 11 positions matching TRBD1. The trim removed 6 bases at V and 4 bases at J, leaving 8 bases unmatched. The CDR3 contains 16 residues. This CDR3 reads CASSPVRDRGNQPQHF. The CDR3 bases are TGTGCCAGCAGCCCCGTCCGGGACAGGGGGAATCAGCCCCAGCATTTT.

A remark on this clonotype: The DNA is omitted, as the CDR3 cannot be located on it reliably, and the CDR3 follows TCRdb's listing. The chain joins TRBV2 to TRBJ2-3; the D call of TRBD2 is as the table states it, not checked on the DNA. Ends included, the CDR3 has 15 residues. Germline CDR1 reads SNHLY; CDR2 reads FYNNEI. The CDR3 reads CASILAGGRIDTQYF.

V usage is TRBV20-1 and J usage is TRBJ2-5; TRBD1 or TRBD2 may be the D gene (5 bases each). The germline V gene encodes CDR1 DFQATT and CDR2 SNEGSKA (reference sequence). CDR3 length equals 16 residues. Trimming took off 6 bases at V and 5 bases at J, with 25 bases between the two ends. CDR3 coding DNA: TGCAGTGCGCGAGACCGGGACCTGGGGGTCCAGGAGACCCAGTACTTC. This sequence encodes CSARDRDLGVQETQYF.

The J gene is TRBJ1-2, the V gene TRBV7-9, with 11 bases aligning to TRBD1. The CDR3 is 15 residues long. Germline CDR1 SEHNR, CDR2 FQNEAQ (reference sequence). Losses at the gene ends were 5 bases for V and 6 bases for J; bases not matched to a gene: 8. CDR3 loop: CASSPGPGQGDGYTF. The CDR3 DNA sequence: TGTGCCAGCAGCCCCGGCCCGGGACAGGGGGATGGCTACACCTTC.